These 24 T cell receptor beta chains were all obtained from the same sample, sequenced in a study of cytomegalovirus exposure and HLA in healthy donors. The study ran its PCR with 60 Vbeta and 13 Jbeta primers. Produced via immunoSEQ multiplex PCR; TCRdb's table is partial and in-frame only. The sample contains 150,000 or so clones, roughly 72% of which appear only once. Material: PBMCs. These receptor sequences come from a man younger than 40 in good health and CMV-seronegative.

This clone has just a few counts. V usage is TRBV5-5 and J usage is TRBJ1-1; 7 bases map to TRBD1. V was pared by 5 bases and J by 3 bases, with 10 bases of the junction left unmatched. There are 15 residues in the CDR3. The germline V gene encodes CDR1 SGHKS and CDR2 YYEKEE (reference sequence). This CDR3 is CASSPQGVQDTEAFF. CDR3 bases: TGTGCCAGCAGTCCTCAGGGGGTGCAGGACACTGAAGCTTTCTTT.

The chain has TRBV5-4 and TRBJ2-2; D is perhaps TRBD2 (5 bases). Trimming shortened V by 5 bases and J by 2 bases, and 13 bases separated the two germline ends. The CDR3 is made up of 15 amino acids. Germline lookup yields CDR1 SGHNT and CDR2 YYREEE (reference sequence). The CDR3 nucleotides read TGTGCCAGCAGTAGGACGGGAATTAACACCGGGGAGCTGTTTTTT. Translated, it gives CASSRTGINTGELFF. Full variable domain (remainder filled in from reference TRBV5-4 and TRBJ2-2): ETGVTQSPTHLIKTRGQQVTLRCSSQSGHNTVSWYQQALGQGPQFIFQYYREEENGRGNFPPRFSGLQFPNYSSELNVNALELDDSALYLCASSRTGINTGELFFGEGSRLTVL.

This chain joins TRBV11-2 and TRBJ1-3; no definite D call. This CDR3 contains 13 residues. The germline gives CDR1 SGHAT, CDR2 FQNNGV. The V end was cut by 5 bases, the J end by 11 bases, with 16 bases between. The CDR3 DNA sequence: TGTGCCAGCAGCCATCCGGAGGCAACCGCCATATATTTT. Protein sequence: CASSHPEATAIYF.

The chain recombines TRBV6-5 with TRBJ2-5; D remains unclear. Trimming took 7 bases from V and 5 from J, leaving 14 bases between them. The length of the CDR3 is 13 residues. Germline CDR1 is MNHEY and CDR2 is SVGAGI. CDR3 DNA: TGTGCCAGCAACGATGACGTTAGCGAGACCCAGTACTTC. This codes for CASNDDVSETQYF.

A remark on this clone: A read error may account for a junction end that differs from germline. The V and J genes are TRBV28 and TRBJ1-5, with TRBD1 matching 8 bases. Germline CDR1 and CDR2: MDHEN and SYDVKM. The CDR3 is made up of 16 amino acids. The CDR3: CASSPWDRRSNQPQNF. The CDR3 bases are TGTGCCAGCAGTCCATGGGACAGGAGGAGCAATCAGCCCCAGAATTTT. The full variable domain, completed using reference TRBV28 and TRBJ1-5, is DVKVTQSSRYLVKRTGEKVFLECVQDMDHENMFWYRQDPGLGLRLIYFSYDVKMKEKGDIPEGYSVSREKKERFSLILESASTNQTSMYLCASSPWDRRSNQPQNFGDGTRLSIL.

This chain uses TRBV9 with TRBJ1-2; D is possibly TRBD1 (6 bases). The CDR3 totals 16 residues. Trimming cost V 2 bases and J 6 bases, with 20 bases left between them. Germline CDR1 SGDLS, CDR2 YYNGEE. CDR3 sequence reads: CASSVTQGPAGNGYTF. Here the CDR3 DNA reads TGTGCCAGCAGCGTCACACAGGGCCCTGCAGGTAATGGCTACACCTTC. The full variable domain, rest sourced from reference TRBV9 and TRBJ1-2, is DSGVTQTPKHLITATGQRVTLRCSPRSGDLSVYWYQQSLDQGLQFLIQYYNGEERAKGNILERFSAQQFPDLHSELNLSSLELGDSALYFCASSVTQGPAGNGYTFGSGTRLTVV.

The chain employs TRBV7-2 and TRBJ2-5; 7 bases agree with TRBD1. The J segment lost 4 bases and the V segment lost 5 bases, leaving 7 bases of the junction unmatched. Germline V CDR1 and CDR2: SGHTA, FQGNSA. The CDR3 is 14 residues long. The CDR3 DNA sequence: TGTGCCAGCAGCCAGAGACAGGGACGAGAGACCCAGTACTTC. This encodes CASSQRQGRETQYF.

The chain employs TRBV19 and TRBJ2-2; a possible D gene is TRBD2 (6 bases). The CDR3 consists of 13 residues. The ends were cut back, 4 bases at V and 4 bases at J, with 7 bases in the middle. Germline V lookup: CDR1 LNHDA, CDR2 SQIVND (reference sequence). The DNA of the CDR3 is TGTGCCAGTAGTACGGGACTCACCGGGGAGCTGTTTTTT. This translates into CASSTGLTGELFF.

The chain carries TRBV28 and TRBJ2-2, with a tentative D call TRBD1 (6 bases). Germline V gene data show CDR1 as MDHEN and CDR2 as SYDVKM. The ends were cut back, 5 bases at V and 4 bases at J, with 14 bases in the middle. CDR3 length equals 15 residues. The CDR3: CASSLQTGPTGELFF. Here the CDR3 DNA reads TGTGCCAGCAGTCTCCAGACAGGTCCCACCGGGGAGCTGTTTTTT.

As regards this clone: An end of the junction does not agree with germline; a read error may underlie this. This chain uses TRBV27 with TRBJ1-5; TRBD1 agrees at 9 bases. Per the germline V gene, CDR1 is MNHEY and CDR2 is SMNVEV (reference sequence). CDR3 size: 17 residues. CDR3: CASSPGQGLYSNQPQNF. The CDR3 DNA sequence: TGTGCCAGCAGTCCCGGACAGGGGCTGTATAGCAATCAGCCCCAGAATTTT.

The chain is built from TRBV11-2 and TRBJ2-7; possibly TRBD1 for D (6 bases). This CDR3 is built from 14 residues. Germline CDR1 and CDR2: SGHAT and FQNNGV. Trimming left V 1 base short and J 4 bases short, with 11 bases between. CDR3 DNA: TGTGCCAGCAGCTTAGGTACAGGGTGGTACGAGCAGTACTTC. As protein: CASSLGTGWYEQYF.

The J gene is TRBJ1-6, the V gene TRBV6-6; TRBD1 aligns across 7 bases. This CDR3 is built from 15 residues. V was clipped by 7 bases and J by 4 bases; unmatched bases: 7. Germline V gives CDR1 MNHNY, CDR2 SVGAGI (reference sequence). CDR3 sequence (DNA): TGTGCCAGCACCAAGGGGGCAGGTTATAATTCACCCCTCCACTTT. Translation gives CASTKGAGYNSPLHF.

The chain links TRBV28 to TRBJ1-5; D possibly corresponds to TRBD1 (6 bases). Germline V gene sequence: CDR1 MDHEN, CDR2 SYDVKM. V lost 3 bases to trimming and J lost 11 bases, with 11 bases between them. The CDR3 contains 12 residues. CDR3 region: CASSLPGQAQHF. Here the CDR3 DNA reads TGTGCCAGCAGTTTGCCGGGACAAGCCCAGCATTTT.

The chain carries TRBV7-2 and TRBJ1-6; TRBD1 agrees at 8 bases. With 6 bases clipped from V and 3 bases from J, the junction kept 7 bases outside the gene matches. The germline gives CDR1 SGHTA, CDR2 FQGNSA. The CDR3 is 16 amino acids. The CDR3: CASSSTTGVYNSPLHF. In nucleotides, the CDR3 is TGTGCCAGCAGTTCGACGACAGGGGTCTATAATTCACCCCTCCACTTT. The whole variable domain, remainder taken from reference TRBV7-2 and TRBJ1-6, is GAGVSQSPSNKVTEKGKDVELRCDPISGHTALYWYRQSLGQGLEFLIYFQGNSAPDKSGLPSDRFSAERTGGSVSTLTIQRTQQEDSAVYLCASSSTTGVYNSPLHFGNGTRLTVT.

V is TRBV21-1 and J is TRBJ1-2. TRBV21-1 is a known pseudogene. The CDR3 spans 13 residues. CDR3 sequence (DNA): TGTGCCAGCAGCAATTGTCGGGTCTATGGCTACACCTTC. This sequence encodes CASSNCRVYGYTF.

The chain is built from TRBV4-3 and TRBJ1-2; D gene uncertain. V shed 0 bases and J shed 0 bases, with 5 bases lying between them. Germline V gives CDR1 LGHNA, CDR2 YSLEER. The CDR3 totals 14 residues. The CDR3 here is CASSQDTANYGYTF. The CDR3 DNA sequence: TGCGCCAGCAGCCAAGATACAGCTAACTATGGCTACACCTTC.

The V call is TRBV5-1, the J call TRBJ1-1; a weak D match, TRBD1 (5 bases). V shed 3 bases and J shed 3 bases, with 12 bases lying between them. The germline gives CDR1 SGHRS, CDR2 YFSETQ. This CDR3 contains 14 residues. This CDR3 is CASSWAGKDTEAFF. The CDR3 DNA sequence: TGCGCCAGCAGCTGGGCAGGGAAGGACACTGAAGCTTTCTTT.

The rearrangement links TRBV4-3 to TRBJ1-2, with a weak D call TRBD1 (5 bases). The CDR3 consists of 14 residues. Trimming cost V 0 bases and J 4 bases, with 9 bases left between them. The germline V gene has CDR1 LGHNA and CDR2 YSLEER. For the CDR3, the DNA is TGCGCCAGCAGCCAAGAGACGGGGGGCTATGGCTACACCTTC. This codes for CASSQETGGYGYTF.

The J gene is TRBJ2-3, the V gene TRBV2; a possible D gene is TRBD2 (6 bases). V was shortened by 3 bases and J by 0 bases, with 13 bases between the two germline ends. The CDR3 sequence is 16 residues long. Germline CDR1 is SNHLY and CDR2 is FYNNEI. The CDR3 sequence: CASSDRRGTSTDTQYF. CDR3 coding DNA: TGTGCCAGCAGTGATAGGAGGGGCACAAGCACAGATACGCAGTATTTT. The variable domain in full, completed from reference TRBV2 and TRBJ2-3, reads EPEVTQTPSHQVTQMGQEVILRCVPISNHLYFYWYRQILGQKVEFLVSFYNNEISEKSEIFDDQFSVERPDGSNFTLKIRSTKLEDSAMYFCASSDRRGTSTDTQYFGPGTRLTVL.

This chain joins TRBV9 and TRBJ2-1; 8 bases are shared with TRBD2. CDR3 length: 15 residues. The germline gives CDR1 SGDLS, CDR2 YYNGEE. With 1 base clipped from V and 4 bases from J, the junction kept 4 bases outside the gene matches. The CDR3 reads CASSVSSGGYNEQFF. The CDR3 bases are TGTGCCAGCAGCGTAAGCAGCGGGGGTTACAATGAGCAGTTCTTC. Drawing the rest from reference TRBV9 and TRBJ2-1, the complete variable domain is DSGVTQTPKHLITATGQRVTLRCSPRSGDLSVYWYQQSLDQGLQFLIQYYNGEERAKGNILERFSAQQFPDLHSELNLSSLELGDSALYFCASSVSSGGYNEQFFGPGTRLTVL.

This rearrangement joins TRBV4-2 to TRBJ2-2, with 8 positions matching TRBD1. This CDR3 has 15 amino acids. The V and J ends lost 5 bases and 4 bases, in that order; junction bases with no gene match: 6. Germline V gene sequence: CDR1 LGHNA, CDR2 YNFKEQ. This chain's CDR3 is CASSAQGAGTGELFF. The CDR3 nucleotides are TGTGCCAGCAGCGCGCAGGGGGCGGGCACCGGGGAGCTGTTTTTT.

V and J are TRBV5-1 and TRBJ2-5, with D possibly TRBD2 on 6 matching bases. The better agreement between TRBJ2-7 and the DNA end casts doubt on the J call. Germline V CDR1 and CDR2: SGHRS, YFSETQ. CDR3 length: 14 residues. The CDR3 nucleotides are TGCGCCAGCAGCCCGGGACTGGTTTCCTACGAGCAGTACTTC. This gives the protein CASSPGLVSYEQYF.

This clone occurred a few times. The chain joins TRBV15 to TRBJ2-7, with TRBD2 matching 7 bases. Trimming at V came to 3 bases and at J to 6 bases, leaving 8 bases not matched to a gene. Germline values: CDR1 LNHNV, CDR2 YYDKDF (reference sequence). This CDR3 is 14 amino acids long. The CDR3 coding sequence is TGTGCCACCAGCAGCGGACTAGTAGGCGGCGAGCAGTACTTC. Residues: CATSSGLVGGEQYF.

The chain employs TRBV2 and TRBJ1-3; TRBD1 agrees at 9 bases. Germline V gene lookup returns CDR1 SNHLY and CDR2 FYNNEI. The CDR3 runs to 14 residues. J gave up 5 bases and V 11 bases, and 10 bases lay outside the gene matches. The CDR3 DNA sequence: TGTGCCCCAGCGGTGGGGACAGGGAGAAACACCATATATTTT. It translates to CAPAVGTGRNTIYF.